Given below is one T cell receptor (beta chain) in context. RNA transcripts gave rise to amplified TCR beta CDR3 regions. TCR CDR3 underwent first-round RT-PCR with the HTBI primer set. TCRdb recomputed calls from the multiplex PCR reads with MiXCR, one row per CDR3 protein. The repertoire holds approximately 620,000 distinct CDR3 sequences, with about 15% as singletons. The blood specimen was taken at initial hyperthyroidism diagnosis, before any ophthalmopathy symptoms. The entry originates in a study of T cells in Graves' hyperthyroidism and ophthalmopathy. Looked up from germline, CDR1 is MDHEN and CDR2 is SYDVKM. This CDR3 is 16 amino acids long. Germline trimming cut 2 bases from V and 3 bases from J; bases unmatched to any gene: 5.

This clonotype originated in a woman aged 25 to 45 with Graves' hyperthyroidism that later progressed to Graves' ophthalmopathy. The sequenced material came from blood. The V and J genes are TRBV28 and TRBJ2-3, with 10 bases fitting TRBD1. The CDR3 nucleotides are TGTGCCAGCAGTTTACCGGGACAGGGGAGTACAGATACGCAGTATTTT. This encodes CASSLPGQGSTDTQYF.